Below, 13 T cell receptor beta chains from the same sample are listed, as sequenced in a study of cytomegalovirus exposure and HLA in healthy donors. The PCR ran on 60 Vbeta and 13 Jbeta primers. Sequencing was performed with immunoSEQ multiplex PCR; in TCRdb, only in-frame clones are kept and a portion is missing. The sample contains under 150,000 clones, around three quarters of which appear only once. The sequencing sample was made of PBMCs. These receptors originate from a young man in good health and CMV-seronegative.

In its sample, this clone was seen a few times. V gene TRBV4-3 combines with J gene TRBJ2-3, with TRBD2 as a possible D gene (7 bases). The CDR3 runs to 16 residues. Germline values: CDR1 LGHNA, CDR2 YSLEER. V was clipped by 3 bases and J by 0 bases, with 13 bases between them. CDR3 protein: CASSHFRGASTDTQYF. The CDR3 coding sequence is TGCGCCAGCAGCCATTTCCGGGGGGCTAGCACAGATACGCAGTATTTT.

This chain joins TRBV25-1 and TRBJ1-1, with a tentative D call TRBD1 (5 bases). The CDR3 is 13 residues long. CDR1 and CDR2 (germline): MGHDK, SYGVNS. V was clipped by 3 bases and J by 2 bases, with 7 bases between them. CDR3 sequence (DNA): TGTGCCAGCAGTGACAGGGTAAACACTGAAGCTTTCTTT. As protein: CASSDRVNTEAFF.

This chain joins TRBV6-6 and TRBJ2-3; D ambiguous. CDR3 length equals 15 residues. The germline V gene has CDR1 MNHNY and CDR2 SVGAGI (reference sequence). With 0 bases removed from V and 5 bases from J, the gap between germline ends came to 12 bases. The CDR3 nucleotides read TGTGCCAGCAGTTACTCGAGTGGTTTTGGAGATACGCAGTATTTT. It translates to CASSYSSGFGDTQYF.

This sequence joins TRBV6-4 and TRBJ1-1, with D unresolved. Trimming took off 0 bases at V and 1 base at J, with 12 bases between the two ends. Per the germline V gene, CDR1 is MRHNA and CDR2 is SNTAGT. The CDR3 sequence is 16 residues long. The CDR3 bases are TGTGCCAGCAGTGACTCGCAGGAGGACCCGAACACTGAAGCTTTCTTT. Translation: CASSDSQEDPNTEAFF.

The genes are TRBV15 and TRBJ2-5; D is ambiguous. The V end was cut by 2 bases, the J end by 1 base, with 5 bases between. Germline V lookup: CDR1 LNHNV, CDR2 YYDKDF (reference sequence). There are 13 residues in the CDR3. The CDR3 nucleotides are TGTGCCACCAGCAGACAACTCCAAGAGACCCAGTACTTC. This encodes CATSRQLQETQYF. The variable domain in full, completed from reference TRBV15 and TRBJ2-5, reads DAMVIQNPRYQVTQFGKPVTLSCSQTLNHNVMYWYQQKSSQAPKLLFHYYDKDFNNEADTPDNFQSRRPNTSFCFLDIRSPGLGDTAMYLCATSRQLQETQYFGPGTRLLVL.

The chain employs TRBV6-1 and TRBJ2-1; 10 nucleotides match TRBD1. Looked up from germline, CDR1 is MNHNS and CDR2 is SASEGT. This CDR3 spans 12 amino acids. The J segment lost 9 bases and the V segment lost 6 bases, leaving 2 bases of the junction unmatched. The CDR3 here is CASRTGGSEQFF. The CDR3 nucleotides read TGTGCCAGCAGGACAGGGGGCAGTGAGCAGTTCTTC.

This clone is a singleton in its sample. The chain uses TRBV30 and TRBJ2-6, with 10 bases fitting TRBD1. The germline CDR1 and CDR2 sequences are GTSNPN and SVGIG (reference sequence). CDR3 length: 17 amino acids. V lost 3 bases to trimming and J lost 1 base; unmatched junction nucleotides: 6. Here the CDR3 DNA reads TGTGCCTGGAGCCCGGGACAGGGGAGGTCTGGGGCCAACGTCCTGACTTTC. Encoded protein: CAWSPGQGRSGANVLTF.

This sequence joins TRBV7-2 and TRBJ1-2, with TRBD1 matching over 11 bases. V dropped 5 bases and J dropped 1; count of bases not matched to a gene: 6. Germline V gene data show CDR1 as SGHTA and CDR2 as FQGNSA. The CDR3 extends over 16 amino acids. CDR3 sequence (DNA): TGTGCCAGCAGCACGGACAGGGGGCGGAGTAACTATGGCTACACCTTC. Its protein product is CASSTDRGRSNYGYTF. Variable domain in full (rest from reference TRBV7-2 and TRBJ1-2): GAGVSQSPSNKVTEKGKDVELRCDPISGHTALYWYRQSLGQGLEFLIYFQGNSAPDKSGLPSDRFSAERTGGSVSTLTIQRTQQEDSAVYLCASSTDRGRSNYGYTFGSGTRLTVV.

The count of this clone is one. The rearrangement uses TRBV9 and TRBJ2-7; 12 nucleotides agree with TRBD2. The CDR3 totals 17 residues. Trimming took 4 bases from V and 4 from J; bases not matched to a gene: 12. Germline V gene data show CDR1 as SGDLS and CDR2 as YYNGEE. The CDR3 protein is CASSPRSSGGALYEQYF. In nucleotides, the CDR3 is TGTGCCAGCAGCCCCCGTTCTAGCGGGGGGGCCTTATACGAGCAGTACTTC.

The genes are TRBV6-1 and TRBJ1-5, with a weak D call TRBD1 (6 bases). Between the trimmed V and J ends, which lost 7 bases and 2 bases, there was a span of 9 bases. Per germline, CDR1 MNHNS and CDR2 SASEGT. The CDR3 sequence is 13 residues long. CDR3 nucleotide sequence: TGTGCCAGCACCCACAGGGGCAATCAGCCCCAGCATTTT. This translates into CASTHRGNQPQHF.

V is TRBV4-2 and J is TRBJ2-7, with D hard to call. The V end was cut by 0 bases, the J end by 0 bases, with 12 bases between. The CDR3 spans 16 residues. Germline CDR1 and CDR2: LGHNA and YNFKEQ. The CDR3, as DNA: TGTGCCAGCAGCCAAGACCGACTGGATTTCTCCTACGAGCAGTACTTC. It encodes CASSQDRLDFSYEQYF.

The J gene is TRBJ2-4, the V gene TRBV7-2; D might be TRBD2 (6 bases). The germline V and J ends were trimmed by 5 bases and 7 bases, with 12 bases remaining between them. Germline-derived CDR1 and CDR2 are SGHTA and FQGNSA. The CDR3 loop spans 13 amino acids. CDR3 amino acids: CASSPGRENIQYF. DNA for the CDR3: TGTGCCAGCAGCCCCGGTCGGGAGAACATTCAGTACTTC.

For the CDR3, the DNA is TGTGCCAGCAGCTTGGAACTCAGGGAGACCCAGTACTTC. It encodes CASSLELRETQYF. This chain links TRBV5-6 with TRBJ2-5; D unclear. The CDR3 has 13 residues. Trimming removed 0 bases at V and 5 bases at J, with 8 bases between. Germline CDR1 and CDR2: SGHDT and YYEEEE.